A single TCR beta chain is shown here with its context. Antigen unknown. These data belong to a study of cytotoxic CD8 clonotypes in ibrutinib-treated CLL. On the study more broadly: Productive templates per sample averaged roughly 260,000; productive rearrangements, 80,000 to 95,000. Study results and limitations: Baseline-level clonality went beyond age-matched healthy donors and moved in step with circulating CD8+ T-cell counts. Clonality climbed at ibrutinib response, then dropped toward baseline at progression. Shared public clonotypes were rare, and on treatment they either got smaller or stayed the same.

Libraries were prepared by immunoSEQ multiplex PCR; TCRdb keeps only in-frame clonotypes and omits some of them. The repertoire holds 250,000 to 350,000 clones, with roughly four fifths as singletons. The sequenced sample was PBMCs, obtained at disease progression, from a patient treated with ibrutinib. The origin of this receptor is a human donor with chronic lymphocytic leukemia.

The CDR3 sequence: CASSQDKGDRGDSPLHF. The CDR3 coding sequence is TGTGCCAGCAGCCAAGATAAAGGGGACAGGGGGGATTCACCCCTCCACTTT. V and J are TRBV4-2 and TRBJ1-6; 11 bases align to TRBD1. The junction had 6 bases not matched to a gene; V was cut back by 0 bases and J by 8 bases. The germline gives CDR1 LGHNA, CDR2 YNFKEQ. The CDR3 spans 17 residues.